These 32 T cell receptor beta chains came from one sample sequenced in a study of CD8 T cells in ankylosing spondylitis. TCRdb processed the 5' RACE reads anew with MiXCR; each CDR3 protein has one entry. The sample carries 250,000 to 400,000 distinct CDR3 sequences, around a tenth recorded once. The sample taken for sequencing was blood, either unsorted or a sorted T cell fraction (not recorded which). The receptors originated from a female donor with ankylosing spondylitis or in good health (not recorded which).

Many counts were recorded for this clonotype. CDR3 sequence reads: CSASVGSGYTF. CDR3 DNA sequence: TGCAGTGCTAGTGTGGGATCTGGCTACACCTTC. The chain is built from TRBV20-1 and TRBJ1-2; D is unresolved. The germline V gene encodes CDR1 DFQATT and CDR2 SNEGSKA (reference sequence). The CDR3 is 11 amino acids. The V end lost 3 bases, the J end lost 7 bases, and 9 bases lay between the germline ends.

This clonotype appeared a single time. The chain recombines TRBV2 with TRBJ1-5, with a tentative D call TRBD1 (5 bases). The CDR3 is made up of 13 amino acids. V lost 4 bases and J 5 bases, leaving 9 bases between the germline ends. Germline CDR1 reads SNHLY; CDR2 reads FYNNEI. The CDR3 sequence is CASSAGLDQPQHF. Written as DNA, the CDR3 is TGTGCCAGCAGTGCGGGGCTAGATCAGCCCCAGCATTTT.

This clonotype has just a few counts. V is TRBV27 and J is TRBJ2-2, with TRBD1 matching 7 bases. Germline assignment: CDR1 MNHEY and CDR2 SMNVEV (reference sequence). The CDR3 runs 17 residues. J was trimmed by 0 bases and V by 1 base; bases with no gene match: 5. CDR3 sequence reads: CASSLYGTGANTGELFF. For the CDR3, the DNA is TGTGCCAGCAGTTTATATGGCACAGGGGCGAACACCGGGGAGCTGTTTTTT.

This clonotype has a count of ten or more. The chain links TRBV7-7 to TRBJ1-6, with unresolved D. Germline assignment: CDR1 SSHAT and CDR2 FNYEAQ (reference sequence). V lost 5 bases to trimming and J lost 8 bases, with 10 bases between them. The CDR3 covers 13 residues. CDR3 sequence: CASSRTTDSPLHF. The CDR3 nucleotides are TGTGCCAGCAGCCGAACCACGGATTCACCCCTCCACTTT.

The gene calls are TRBV11-2 and TRBJ2-1, with D perhaps assigned TRBD1 or TRBD2 (5 bases each). CDR3 length equals 13 residues. The V end lost 4 bases, the J end lost 12 bases, and 16 bases lay between the germline ends. CDR1 is SGHAT and CDR2 is FQNNGV in the germline V gene. The CDR3 loop reads CASSSRGGWGQFF. In DNA form, the CDR3 reads TGTGCCAGCAGCTCAAGGGGCGGGTGGGGGCAGTTCTTC.

This clonotype was seen ten or more times. The genes are TRBV12-3 or TRBV12-4 and TRBJ1-2; D perhaps matches TRBD1 (5 bases). This CDR3 spans 14 amino acids. Trimming shortened V by 8 bases and J by 6 bases, and 19 bases separated the two germline ends. Here the CDR3 reads CASGGVPTTDGYTF. CDR3 DNA: TGTGCCAGCGGGGGGGTTCCCACGACGGATGGCTACACCTTC.

The chain carries TRBV5-1 and TRBJ2-3, with D perhaps being TRBD1 or TRBD2 (5 bases each). Per the germline V gene, CDR1 is SGHRS and CDR2 is YFSETQ. Trimming pared 4 bases from V and 6 bases from J, leaving 18 bases between. This CDR3 is 15 amino acids long. CDR3 protein: CASSRGQQGADTQYF. The CDR3 region has the DNA TGCGCCAGCAGCCGGGGCCAGCAGGGTGCGGATACGCAGTATTTT.

Only a few counts were recorded for this clonotype. The chain couples TRBV18 to TRBJ1-1; D gene uncertain. Trimming cost V 6 bases and J 6 bases, with 17 bases left between them. Germline CDR1 KGHSH, CDR2 LQKENI. The CDR3 runs 14 residues. CDR3 loop: CASSAGSWTAEAFF. The CDR3 DNA sequence: TGTGCCAGCTCGGCGGGATCCTGGACCGCTGAAGCTTTCTTT.

The table lists this clonotype with a few counts. The J gene is TRBJ2-1, the V gene TRBV30; D is unclear. CDR1 is GTSNPN, CDR2 SVGIG, per germline (reference sequence). This CDR3 contains 14 residues. V was pared by 2 bases and J by 7 bases, with 15 bases between. The CDR3 nucleotides are TGTGCCTGGAGTCCGCGCACCTTTTGGAATGAGCAGTTCTTC. Its translation is CAWSPRTFWNEQFF. Using reference TRBV30 and TRBJ2-1 for the parts outside the CDR3, the full variable domain is SQTIHQWPATLVQPVGSPLSLECTVEGTSNPNLYWYRQAAGRGLQLLFYSVGIGQISSEVPQNLSASRPQDRQFILSSKKLLLSDSGFYLCAWSPRTFWNEQFFGPGTRLTVL.

In this sample, this clonotype turned up a few times. J is TRBJ2-3 and V is TRBV5-1; D not resolved. V lost 6 bases and J 1 base, leaving 12 bases between the germline ends. Germline V gene sequence: CDR1 SGHRS, CDR2 YFSETQ. This CDR3 is 14 amino acids long. DNA of the CDR3: TGCGCCAGCACAGAGGTGACTGGCACAGATACGCAGTATTTT. Translation: CASTEVTGTDTQYF.

CDR3 residues: CASSQVVDEQYF. The CDR3 DNA sequence: TGTGCCAGCAGCCAAGTGGTAGACGAGCAGTACTTC. The V gene is TRBV3-1, the J gene TRBJ2-7; D unclear. Trimming cost V 1 base and J 5 bases, with 6 bases left between them. The germline gives CDR1 LGHDT, CDR2 YNNKEL (reference sequence). This CDR3 comprises 12 residues.

In this sample, this clonotype turned up many times. The chain combines TRBV20-1 with TRBJ2-7; D may be TRBD2 (5 bases). Germline CDR1 is DFQATT and CDR2 is SNEGSKA (reference sequence). The CDR3 sequence is 14 residues long. Trimming stripped 3 bases from V and 3 bases from J, with 15 bases between. This CDR3 is CSASARGGFYEQYF. In DNA, the CDR3 is TGCAGTGCTAGCGCTCGAGGAGGCTTCTACGAGCAGTACTTC.

On this clonotype itself: A much larger clone differs from this one at a single base, so this may be a read error. This chain connects TRBV7-2 to TRBJ1-1; TRBD1 matches 8 bases. CDR1 and CDR2 from the germline V gene are SGHTA and FQGNSA. The CDR3 runs 15 residues. Written as DNA, the CDR3 is TGTGCCAGCAGCCCAGGACAGGGAAGACACACTGAAACTTTCTTT. Residues: CASSPGQGRHTETFF.

This chain links TRBV29-1 with TRBJ2-1; tentative D call: TRBD1 (5 bases). Trimming took off 5 bases at V and 4 bases at J, with 15 bases between the two ends. The CDR3 covers 14 residues. The V gene's germline CDR1 is SQVTM and CDR2 ANQGSEA. The chain's CDR3 is CSVQVGASYNEQFF. Written as DNA, the CDR3 is TGCAGCGTTCAGGTAGGGGCCTCATACAATGAGCAGTTCTTC.

This clonotype has at least ten counts. The V gene is TRBV20-1, the J gene TRBJ2-1, with TRBD2 matching 12 bases. After removal of 0 bases from V and 3 bases from J, the junction contained 9 bases not matched to a gene. The CDR3 sequence is 18 residues long. In germline, CDR1 is DFQATT, CDR2 SNEGSKA (reference sequence). In DNA, the CDR3 is TGCAGTGCTAGAGAGTGGGGGCTAGCGGGAGGGCGCTACAATGAGCAGTTCTTC. This encodes CSAREWGLAGGRYNEQFF.

Many counts were recorded for this clonotype. The CDR3 bases are TGCAGTGCGGAACAGGGTTTGAACTATGGCTACACCTTC. Translated: CSAEQGLNYGYTF. This chain uses TRBV20-1 with TRBJ1-2; a weak D match, TRBD1 (6 bases). The CDR3 is 13 residues long. V lost 6 bases, J lost 2 bases, and 13 bases lay in between. Per germline, CDR1 DFQATT and CDR2 SNEGSKA (reference sequence).

Remarks on this clonotype: A much larger clone differs by one base, so this may be a read error. The chain links TRBV5-1 to TRBJ1-1; tentative D call: TRBD1 (5 bases). CDR3 size: 14 residues. Germline V gene data show CDR1 as SGHRS and CDR2 as YFSETQ. Here the CDR3 reads CASQAPQGGTEDFF. For the CDR3, the DNA is TGCGCCAGCCAAGCCCCCCAGGGTGGCACTGAAGATTTCTTT.

This clonotype showed up many times. The chain has TRBV7-2 and TRBJ1-6; D call uncertain. The CDR3 loop spans 14 amino acids. The V and J ends lost 2 bases and 6 bases respectively, with 8 bases between them. Germline CDR1 and CDR2: SGHTA and FQGNSA. The CDR3 region is CASSLYTINSPLHF. The DNA for the CDR3 is TGTGCCAGCAGCTTATACACGATTAATTCACCCCTCCACTTT.

This clonotype was picked up a small number of times. CDR3 in DNA: TGCGCCAGCAGTGAGACCCCAGGGAAAACACCTAAGGACACCGGGGAGCTGTTTTTT. This gives the protein CASSETPGKTPKDTGELFF. The chain uses TRBV10-1 and TRBJ2-2; possibly TRBD1 for D (5 bases). The CDR3 runs 19 residues. Germline V gene lookup returns CDR1 WNHNN and CDR2 SYGVQD (reference sequence). Trimming shortened V by 2 bases and J by 3 bases, and 22 bases separated the two germline ends.

The genes are TRBV5-1 and TRBJ2-1; tentatively, D is TRBD2 (5 bases). Germline loops: CDR1 SGHRS, CDR2 YFSETQ. This CDR3 region has 14 residues. V lost 4 bases to trimming and J lost 4 bases, with 12 bases between them. CDR3 nucleotide sequence: TGCGCCAGCAGCCCAGAAGGCGGGTACAATGAGCAGTTCTTC. Its protein product is CASSPEGGYNEQFF.

This clonotype was picked up many times. The chain is built from TRBV2 and TRBJ2-4; unclear D gene. This CDR3 is 14 amino acids long. CDR1 SNHLY and CDR2 FYNNEI come from the germline V gene. V lost 3 bases and J 2 bases, leaving 8 bases between the germline ends. The CDR3 reads CASSEGSTKNIQYF. CDR3 in DNA: TGTGCCAGCAGTGAGGGGTCAACCAAAAACATTCAGTACTTC.

This clonotype was counted ten times or more. The rearrangement links TRBV7-8 to TRBJ2-2; TRBD2 matches at 8 bases. The length of the CDR3 is 18 residues. V trimming: 4 bases; J trimming: 7 bases; junction bases outside the gene matches: 17. Germline V gene data show CDR1 as SGHVS and CDR2 as FQNEAQ. The CDR3 protein is CASSSRFTGGVSGGELFF. The CDR3, as DNA: TGTGCCAGCAGCTCACGCTTTACGGGAGGGGTTTCTGGCGGGGAGCTGTTTTTT.

This clonotype was recorded at least ten times. The chain links TRBV5-1 to TRBJ2-5, with D unresolved. V was cut by 0 bases and J by 4 bases, with 13 bases left in between. The V gene's germline CDR1 is SGHRS and CDR2 YFSETQ. This CDR3 comprises 15 residues. The CDR3 nucleotides read TGCGCCAGCAGCTTGGACGGAACCCCTTTAGAGACCCAGTACTTC. This translates into CASSLDGTPLETQYF.

This clonotype was detected ten times or more. This chain connects TRBV5-1 to TRBJ2-1; D remains unclear. CDR1 SGHRS and CDR2 YFSETQ come from the germline V gene. The CDR3 has 14 residues. V lost 0 bases, J lost 5 bases, and 9 bases lay in between. The CDR3 DNA follows: TGCGCCAGCAGCTTGGTACCAGCCCACAATGAGCAGTTCTTC. Protein: CASSLVPAHNEQFF. The variable domain in full, completed from reference TRBV5-1 and TRBJ2-1, reads KAGVTQTPRYLIKTRGQQVTLSCSPISGHRSVSWYQQTPGQGLQFLFEYFSETQRNKGNFPGRFSGRQFSNSRSEMNVSTLELGDSALYLCASSLVPAHNEQFFGPGTRLTVL.

This clonotype was seen a handful of times. The chain joins TRBV20-1 to TRBJ1-4; 9 bases fit TRBD1. The germline V gene has CDR1 DFQATT and CDR2 SNEGSKA (reference sequence). The CDR3 has 17 residues. Trimming cost V 0 bases and J 2 bases; bases outside gene matches: 7. CDR3 region: CSARDPTGGWTNEKLFF. In DNA form, the CDR3 reads TGCAGTGCTAGAGATCCGACAGGGGGTTGGACTAATGAAAAACTGTTTTTT.

This clonotype was detected ten times or more. This chain connects TRBV28 to TRBJ2-1; D not certain. The CDR3 sequence is 12 residues long. Germline loops: CDR1 MDHEN, CDR2 SYDVKM. V lost 5 bases and J 5 bases, leaving 7 bases between the germline ends. CDR3 in amino acids: CASSRRNNEQFF. CDR3 bases: TGTGCCAGCAGTCGACGGAACAATGAGCAGTTCTTC.

This clonotype was found many times. The chain couples TRBV5-6 to TRBJ2-5; TRBD2 matches at 11 bases. Germline V lookup: CDR1 SGHDT, CDR2 YYEEEE. The CDR3 has 15 residues. V gave up 4 bases and J gave up 5 bases; unmatched junction bases: 7. The CDR3 region is CASSRITSGGETQYF. The CDR3 DNA follows: TGTGCCAGCAGCCGGATAACTAGCGGGGGCGAGACCCAGTACTTC.

This clonotype was detected only a few times. The rearrangement joins TRBV20-1 to TRBJ2-1; 10 bases align to TRBD2. Germline values: CDR1 DFQATT, CDR2 SNEGSKA (reference sequence). The CDR3 spans 17 residues. Trimming at V came to 0 bases and at J to 6 bases, leaving 11 bases not matched to a gene. The CDR3: CSARDFGGAGGSNEQFF. CDR3 nucleotide sequence: TGCAGTGCTAGAGATTTTGGGGGAGCGGGAGGGAGCAATGAGCAGTTCTTC.

The sample holds a few counts of this clonotype. The chain links TRBV3-1 to TRBJ1-2, with D unclear. This CDR3 is built from 11 residues. The V end was cut by 3 bases, the J end by 8 bases, with 7 bases between. CDR1 LGHDT and CDR2 YNNKEL come from the germline V gene (reference sequence). The CDR3 here is CASSQIGGYTF. The CDR3 bases are TGTGCCAGCAGCCAGATAGGGGGCTACACCTTC.

This clonotype has at least ten counts. The V gene is TRBV9, the J gene TRBJ1-5; D call uncertain. Germline V gives CDR1 SGDLS, CDR2 YYNGEE. The length of the CDR3 is 14 residues. V lost 4 bases, J lost 4 bases, and 12 bases lay in between. CDR3 nucleotide sequence: TGTGCCAGCAGCCCGAGCCCCTTAAATCAGCCCCAGCATTTT. Encoded protein: CASSPSPLNQPQHF.

The table lists this clonotype with a few counts. The chain combines TRBV28 with TRBJ1-4, with D possibly being TRBD1 (6 bases). Germline CDR1 reads MDHEN; CDR2 reads SYDVKM. The CDR3 has 15 amino acids. Trimming cost V 5 bases and J 4 bases, with 14 bases left between them. The CDR3 DNA is TGTGCCAGCAGTCAACAGGGCTACTTTAATGAAAAACTGTTTTTT. As protein: CASSQQGYFNEKLFF.

This clonotype was counted at least ten times. The chain has TRBV5-1 and TRBJ2-5, with D perhaps TRBD1 (5 bases). The ends were cut back, 0 bases at V and 2 bases at J, with 8 bases in the middle. The CDR3 is 14 amino acids. CDR1 is SGHRS and CDR2 is YFSETQ in the germline V gene. The CDR3 region has the DNA TGCGCCAGCAGCTTGGGGACACTTCAAGAGACCCAGTACTTC. This translates into CASSLGTLQETQYF.